This T cell receptor (beta chain) was obtained from a study of CD8 T cells in ankylosing spondylitis. The junction had 5 bases not matched to a gene; V was cut back by 6 bases and J by 1 base. The V gene's germline CDR1 is SNHLY and CDR2 FYNNEI. The CDR3 is 14 amino acids. General observations from the study: Matched ankylosing spondylitis synovial fluid reportedly contained a significantly enriched population of disease-linked clones. Among TCR beta sequences, a motif of several highly homologous variants appeared characteristic of ankylosing spondylitis blood. With a CD8+ phenotype, disease-linked clones were relatively rare in peripheral blood. Reports of some motif variants in reactive arthritis synovial fluid and blood predate this one.

As concerns this clonotype: The antigen remains undetermined.

Preparation of TCR beta libraries was done by quantitative 5'-RACE with molecular barcodes. TCRdb passed the 5' RACE reads through MiXCR, listing each CDR3 protein once. In the table there are a few hundred thousand distinct CDR3 sequences, about 20% of which are singletons. Sequenced input: blood, either unsorted or a sorted T cell fraction (not recorded which). The chain joins TRBV2 to TRBJ1-2; 7 bases are a match to TRBD1. The sequence came from a male donor with ankylosing spondylitis. CDR3 sequence: CASRGDSRNYGYTF. The DNA of the CDR3 is TGTGCCAGCAGGGGGGACAGCCGTAACTATGGCTACACCTTC.